The 20 T cell receptor beta chains below all came from one sample that was sequenced in a study of blood T cell repertoires in COVID-19. Measured with immunoSEQ multiplex PCR; TCRdb has only the in-frame clones, and not every one. The sample has approximately 150,000 clones; around 87% are singletons. The specimen sequenced was peripheral blood. The origin of the receptors is a man older than 75 with acute or convalescent COVID-19.

The chain combines TRBV3-1 (or the pseudogene TRBV3-2) with TRBJ1-1; no clear D gene. V was shortened by 4 bases and J by 0 bases, with 12 bases between the two germline ends. CDR3 length: 15 amino acids. The V gene's germline CDR1 is LGHDT and CDR2 YNNKEL (reference sequence). CDR3 in amino acids: CASSRGLVMNTEAFF. CDR3 sequence (DNA): TGTGCCAGCAGCCGTGGCTTGGTGATGAACACTGAAGCTTTCTTT.

The chain's CDR3 is CASSVQQGIYYEQYF. DNA of the CDR3: TGTGCCAGCAGCGTGCAACAGGGGATCTACTACGAGCAGTACTTC. V is TRBV5-8 and J is TRBJ2-7, with 7 bases identical to TRBD1. The CDR3 totals 15 residues. The germline V gene encodes CDR1 SGHTS and CDR2 YDEGEE. V lost 4 bases and J lost 3; bases outside the gene matches: 10.

The chain links TRBV12-3 or TRBV12-4 to TRBJ1-2; TRBD1 aligns across 12 bases. J was trimmed by 8 bases and V by 10 bases; bases with no gene match: 5. The CDR3 has 12 residues. The CDR3, as DNA: TGTGCCAACAAGGGGACAGGGGGCGGCTACACCTTC. This gives the protein CANKGTGGGYTF.

The genes are TRBV25-1 and TRBJ2-5, with 10 bases identical to TRBD1. Germline CDR1 is MGHDK and CDR2 is SYGVNS. The J segment lost 3 bases and the V segment lost 3 bases, leaving 7 bases of the junction unmatched. CDR3 length equals 16 residues. The CDR3 here is CASSDPTGGVKETQYF. The CDR3 bases are TGTGCCAGCAGTGACCCGACAGGGGGCGTAAAAGAGACCCAGTACTTC.

This clone was detected a few times. CDR3 sequence reads: CASSPQGISEKLFF. The DNA for the CDR3 is TGTGCCAGCTCTCCGCAGGGTATCAGTGAAAAACTGTTTTTT. This chain links TRBV18 with TRBJ1-4, with D possibly matching TRBD1 (5 bases). V dropped 6 bases and J dropped 7 bases, with 15 bases sitting between them. CDR1 is KGHSH and CDR2 is LQKENI in the germline V gene. The CDR3 is 14 residues long.

The chain joins TRBV6-5 to TRBJ1-3; D is unclear. Per germline, CDR1 MNHEY and CDR2 SVGAGI. There are 13 residues in the CDR3. V was cut by 8 bases and J by 0 bases, with 8 bases left in between. The CDR3 reads CASVINSGNTIYF. CDR3 nucleotides: TGTGCCAGCGTTATAAACTCTGGAAACACCATATATTTT.

The chain uses TRBV5-1 and TRBJ2-4, with TRBD2 matching over 7 bases. Germline lookup yields CDR1 SGHRS and CDR2 YFSETQ. The V and J ends lost 3 bases and 1 base, in that order; junction bases with no gene match: 7. This CDR3 has 16 amino acids. CDR3 DNA sequence: TGCGCCAGCAGCTCACAGACTAGCCCGGCCAAAAACATTCAGTACTTC. It codes for CASSSQTSPAKNIQYF.

The genes are TRBV30 and TRBJ2-1, with D possibly matching TRBD1 (5 bases). V was trimmed by 8 bases and J by 3 bases, leaving 17 bases between them. Germline V gene sequence: CDR1 GTSNPN, CDR2 SVGIG (reference sequence). The CDR3 loop spans 14 amino acids. Here the CDR3 reads CAQKYLTVYNEQFF. For the CDR3, the DNA is TGTGCCCAGAAATACCTGACAGTCTACAATGAGCAGTTCTTC.

This chain links TRBV3-1 (or the pseudogene TRBV3-2) with TRBJ2-2, with 7 bases matching TRBD2. The CDR3 runs to 15 residues. Germline CDR1 reads LGHDT; CDR2 reads YNNKEL (reference sequence). The V and J ends lost 3 bases and 3 bases, in that order; junction bases with no gene match: 4. The DNA for the CDR3 is TGTGCCAGCAGCCACCCTAGCGGACACACCGGGGAGCTGTTTTTT. Residues: CASSHPSGHTGELFF.

This clone showed up many times. The chain uses TRBV24-1 and TRBJ2-2; D ambiguous. This CDR3 spans 15 amino acids. Germline V gene lookup returns CDR1 KGHDR and CDR2 SFDVKD. V lost 9 bases and J lost 0, with 13 bases in between. The CDR3 reads CATRSASSNTGELFF. The CDR3 nucleotides are TGTGCCACCCGGTCGGCTAGTTCGAACACCGGGGAGCTGTTTTTT.

This chain links TRBV27 with TRBJ1-5; 9 bases are shared with TRBD1. V was clipped by 0 bases and J by 7 bases; unmatched bases: 4. CDR3 size: 15 residues. Germline CDR1 reads MNHEY; CDR2 reads SMNVEV (reference sequence). Here the CDR3 DNA reads TGTGCCAGCAGTTTATCGCGGACAGGGGACCAGCCCCAGCATTTT. This encodes CASSLSRTGDQPQHF.

The rearrangement joins TRBV19 to TRBJ1-1; 7 bases map to TRBD1. The CDR3 totals 14 residues. V was clipped by 6 bases and J by 6 bases; unmatched bases: 10. Germline CDR1 and CDR2: LNHDA and SQIVND (reference sequence). Here the CDR3 DNA reads TGTGCCAGTAGCCAGGGGGGACTGTCAGCTGAAGCTTTCTTT. Protein product: CASSQGGLSAEAFF.

CDR3 DNA sequence: TGTGCCAGCAGCTTAGATAATCCTAGCGGGGTCCATACGCAGTATTTT. Its protein is CASSLDNPSGVHTQYF. V gene TRBV7-8 combines with J gene TRBJ2-3, with TRBD2 matching 9 bases. Germline trimming cut 1 base from V and 7 bases from J; bases unmatched to any gene: 9. The germline V gene has CDR1 SGHVS and CDR2 FQNEAQ. This CDR3 has 16 residues.

This clone was counted once. The V and J genes are TRBV14 and TRBJ1-1, with D perhaps TRBD1 (5 bases). Trimming pared 3 bases from V and 3 bases from J, leaving 11 bases between. This CDR3 is built from 14 residues. CDR1 SGHDN and CDR2 FVKESK come from the germline V gene. This CDR3 is CASSQRWGDTEAFF. CDR3 sequence (DNA): TGTGCCAGCAGCCAGAGATGGGGGGACACTGAAGCTTTCTTT.

The V call is TRBV3-1 (or the pseudogene TRBV3-2), the J call TRBJ1-1; D remains ambiguous. The germline gives CDR1 LGHDT, CDR2 YNNKEL (reference sequence). The CDR3 covers 13 residues. Trimming pared 7 bases from V and 0 bases from J, leaving 9 bases between. CDR3 sequence: CASTREVNTEAFF. The CDR3 DNA follows: TGTGCCAGCACCCGGGAAGTGAACACTGAAGCTTTCTTT.

The V call is TRBV28, the J call TRBJ2-7; possibly TRBD1 for D (6 bases). CDR3 length: 14 residues. Trimming pared 6 bases from V and 1 base from J, leaving 13 bases between. Looked up from germline, CDR1 is MDHEN and CDR2 is SYDVKM. The CDR3 loop is CASRSGTPSYEQYF. DNA for the CDR3: TGTGCCAGCAGGTCCGGGACACCTTCCTACGAGCAGTACTTC.

The rearrangement uses TRBV15 and TRBJ2-2, with D possibly being TRBD1 (6 bases). The CDR3 totals 15 residues. Germline CDR1 and CDR2: LNHNV and YYDKDF (reference sequence). Trimming left V 1 base short and J 3 bases short, with 9 bases between. Here the CDR3 DNA reads TGTGCCACCAGCAGAGGGGGGCGAGACACCGGGGAGCTGTTTTTT. Amino acid sequence: CATSRGGRDTGELFF. Complete variable domain (other parts from reference TRBV15 and TRBJ2-2): DAMVIQNPRYQVTQFGKPVTLSCSQTLNHNVMYWYQQKSSQAPKLLFHYYDKDFNNEADTPDNFQSRRPNTSFCFLDIRSPGLGDTAMYLCATSRGGRDTGELFFGEGSRLTVL.

This sequence joins TRBV6-5 and TRBJ1-1; the match to TRBD1 covers 8 bases. V dropped 5 bases and J dropped 7; count of bases not matched to a gene: 9. Germline V lookup: CDR1 MNHEY, CDR2 SVGAGI. CDR3 length: 14 amino acids. CDR3 sequence reads: CASSRRNRGDEAFF. CDR3 nucleotides: TGTGCCAGCAGTCGCAGAAACAGGGGGGATGAAGCTTTCTTT.

This chain joins TRBV19 and TRBJ1-1; a possible D gene is TRBD1 (5 bases). The CDR3 has 13 residues. Trimming stripped 8 bases from V and 3 bases from J, with 13 bases between. CDR1 and CDR2 from the germline V gene are LNHDA and SQIVND (reference sequence). CDR3: CASGTSGYTEAFF. In nucleotides, the CDR3 is TGTGCCAGTGGTACCTCAGGGTACACTGAAGCTTTCTTT.

V and J are TRBV28 and TRBJ2-7; 10 bases agree with TRBD1. The germline gives CDR1 MDHEN, CDR2 SYDVKM. The CDR3 covers 15 residues. J gave up 7 bases and V 1 base, and 7 bases lay outside the gene matches. This CDR3 is CASSLSRQGAKEQYF. The CDR3 DNA reads as TGTGCCAGCAGTTTATCCCGACAGGGGGCGAAAGAGCAGTACTTC.